A selection of T cell receptor beta chains follows, all from one sample in a study of Ad26.COV2.S vaccination and SARS-CoV-2 variants. Profiling relied on immunoSEQ multiplex PCR, and the TCRdb table lists in-frame clones only, not all of them. The data contain some 400,000 clones, 89% of them singletons. This sample comprised peripheral blood, obtained in a trial of Ad26.COV2.S vaccine versus placebo. These receptors all stem from a person between 18 and 60 years old who received the Ad26.COV2.S COVID-19 vaccine or a placebo. CDR3s include the opening cysteine and the closing phenylalanine or tryptophan. Each record gives: V gene, clone size, D gene, J gene, CDR3 protein, CDR3 DNA. A D gene is named only where the DNA matches it firmly. The size entry is marked missing in some rows and otherwise reads once, few, many or a size class.

V gene: TRBV27; clone size: once; D gene: .; J gene: TRBJ1-5; CDR3 protein: CASRVASNQPQHF; CDR3 DNA: TGTGCCAGCAGGGTGGCAAGTAATCAGCCCCAGCATTTT
V gene: TRBV5-1; clone size: .; D gene: .; J gene: TRBJ2-7; CDR3 protein: CASSLATTVSSYEQYF; CDR3 DNA: TGCGCCAGCAGCTTGGCCACCACAGTAAGCTCCTACGAGCAGTACTTC
V gene: TRBV4-1; clone size: .; D gene: TRBD1; J gene: TRBJ2-2; CDR3 protein: CASSYLPPGQAAGELFF; CDR3 DNA: TGCGCCAGCAGCTACCTTCCACCTGGACAGGCGGCAGGGGAGCTGTTTTTT
V gene: TRBV5-5; clone size: .; D gene: .; J gene: TRBJ2-7; CDR3 protein: CASSFAYEQYF; CDR3 DNA: TGTGCCAGCAGCTTTGCCTACGAGCAGTACTTC
V gene: TRBV28; clone size: .; D gene: .; J gene: TRBJ1-1; CDR3 protein: CASRPPPWNTEAFF; CDR3 DNA: TGTGCCAGCAGGCCCCCGCCTTGGAACACTGAAGCTTTCTTT
V gene: TRBV4-2; clone size: .; D gene: .; J gene: TRBJ1-2; CDR3 protein: CASSQGGTF; CDR3 DNA: TGTGCCAGCAGCCAAGGGGGCACCTTC
V gene: TRBV7-9; clone size: .; D gene: .; J gene: TRBJ2-5; CDR3 protein: CASREKGSETQYF; CDR3 DNA: TGTGCCAGCAGGGAGAAGGGTTCCGAGACCCAGTACTTC
V gene: TRBV3-1/TRBV3-2; clone size: .; D gene: .; J gene: TRBJ1-2; CDR3 protein: CASSQLIGNYGYTF; CDR3 DNA: TGTGCCAGCAGCCAGCTCATCGGTAACTATGGCTACACCTTC
V gene: TRBV4-2; clone size: .; D gene: .; J gene: TRBJ2-1; CDR3 protein: CASSQGTNEQFF; CDR3 DNA: TGTGCCAGCAGCCAGGGTACCAATGAGCAGTTCTTC
V gene: TRBV9; clone size: .; D gene: TRBD1; J gene: TRBJ2-2; CDR3 protein: CASSVRGQGANTGELFF; CDR3 DNA: TGTGCCAGCAGCGTAAGGGGACAGGGGGCGAACACCGGGGAGCTGTTTTTT
V gene: TRBV6-5; clone size: .; D gene: TRBD2; J gene: TRBJ2-1; CDR3 protein: CASSKGTSGMGEQFF; CDR3 DNA: TGTGCCAGCAGTAAGGGGACTAGCGGGATGGGTGAGCAGTTCTTC
V gene: TRBV25-1; clone size: once; D gene: .; J gene: TRBJ2-1; CDR3 protein: CASSPRRTPIGYEQFF; CDR3 DNA: TGTGCCAGCAGCCCGAGAAGGACCCCTATAGGCTATGAGCAGTTCTTC
V gene: TRBV24-1; clone size: .; D gene: TRBD1; J gene: TRBJ2-6; CDR3 protein: CATSDLFSGSGTGTFPGANVLTF; CDR3 DNA: TGTGCCACCAGTGATTTGTTTTCTGGGTCCGGGACAGGGACCTTTCCTGGGGCCAACGTCCTGACTTTC
V gene: TRBV13; clone size: .; D gene: .; J gene: TRBJ2-3; CDR3 protein: CASSSFTDTQYF; CDR3 DNA: TGTGCCAGCAGCTCTTTCACAGATACGCAGTATTTT
V gene: TRBV27; clone size: .; D gene: TRBD1; J gene: TRBJ1-5; CDR3 protein: CASSPRGQGASQPQHF; CDR3 DNA: TGTGCCAGCAGTCCCCGGGGACAGGGGGCAAGTCAGCCCCAGCATTTT
V gene: TRBV23-1; clone size: .; D gene: .; J gene: TRBJ1-1; CDR3 protein: CASRVGPNTEAFF; CDR3 DNA: TGCGCCAGCAGGGTCGGACCGAACACTGAAGCTTTCTTT
V gene: TRBV28; clone size: .; D gene: TRBD1; J gene: TRBJ2-7; CDR3 protein: CASSLTGQGVYEQYF; CDR3 DNA: TGTGCCAGCAGTTTAACCGGACAGGGGGTCTACGAGCAGTACTTC
V gene: TRBV3-1/TRBV3-2; clone size: .; D gene: .; J gene: TRBJ2-1; CDR3 protein: CASSQEGPYNEQFF; CDR3 DNA: TGTGCCAGCAGCCAAGAAGGACCATACAATGAGCAGTTCTTC
V gene: TRBV20-1; clone size: .; D gene: .; J gene: TRBJ2-7; CDR3 protein: CSALLGYEQYF; CDR3 DNA: TGCAGTGCCCTGTTGGGGTACGAGCAGTACTTC
V gene: TRBV29-1; clone size: once; D gene: .; J gene: TRBJ1-5; CDR3 protein: CSVEGGLNQPQHF; CDR3 DNA: TGCAGCGTTGAGGGGGGACTCAATCAGCCCCAGCATTTT
V gene: TRBV18; clone size: .; D gene: .; J gene: TRBJ2-2; CDR3 protein: CASSPGLASNTGELFF; CDR3 DNA: TGTGCCAGCTCACCAGGGCTAGCGAGTAACACCGGGGAGCTGTTTTTT
V gene: TRBV5-4; clone size: .; D gene: .; J gene: TRBJ2-5; CDR3 protein: CASSSGRRVQETQYF; CDR3 DNA: TGTGCCAGCAGCTCCGGACGGCGGGTCCAAGAGACCCAGTACTTC
V gene: TRBV11-3; clone size: .; D gene: .; J gene: TRBJ2-7; CDR3 protein: CASSLTQYEQYF; CDR3 DNA: TGTGCCAGCAGCTTAACCCAATACGAGCAGTACTTC
V gene: TRBV2; clone size: .; D gene: TRBD2; J gene: TRBJ2-5; CDR3 protein: CASSERTSGSHQYF; CDR3 DNA: TGTGCCAGCAGTGAAAGGACTAGCGGGAGTCACCAGTACTTC
V gene: TRBV6-2/TRBV6-3; clone size: once; D gene: TRBD1; J gene: TRBJ1-4; CDR3 protein: CASSSPLDRAEEKLFF; CDR3 DNA: TGTGCCAGCAGCTCACCCCTGGACAGGGCGGAGGAAAAACTGTTTTTT
V gene: TRBV21-1; clone size: .; D gene: .; J gene: TRBJ2-1; CDR3 protein: CASSKDSGNEQFF; CDR3 DNA: TGTGCCAGCAGCAAAGACTCAGGCAATGAGCAGTTCTTC
V gene: TRBV5-1; clone size: once; D gene: .; J gene: TRBJ1-1; CDR3 protein: CASSEGIRTEAFF; CDR3 DNA: TGCGCCAGCAGCGAGGGTATCCGCACTGAAGCTTTCTTT
V gene: TRBV6-5; clone size: .; D gene: .; J gene: TRBJ2-7; CDR3 protein: CASSYGVSYEQYF; CDR3 DNA: TGTGCCAGCAGTTACGGAGTATCCTACGAGCAGTACTTC
V gene: TRBV9; clone size: .; D gene: .; J gene: TRBJ2-5; CDR3 protein: CASSGAGQETQYF; CDR3 DNA: TGTGCCAGCAGCGGGGCGGGTCAAGAGACCCAGTACTTC
V gene: TRBV4-2; clone size: .; D gene: .; J gene: TRBJ1-5; CDR3 protein: CASSQDWRRASQPQHF; CDR3 DNA: TGTGCCAGCAGCCAAGATTGGCGAAGGGCCAGTCAGCCCCAGCATTTT
V gene: TRBV3-1/TRBV3-2; clone size: .; D gene: .; J gene: TRBJ1-4; CDR3 protein: CASSHEGGEGEKLFF; CDR3 DNA: TGTGCCAGCAGCCACGAAGGAGGGGAGGGCGAAAAACTGTTTTTT
V gene: TRBV27; clone size: .; D gene: .; J gene: TRBJ2-7; CDR3 protein: CASSLGRALTYEQYF; CDR3 DNA: TGTGCCAGCAGTCTTGGTCGCGCACTAACCTACGAGCAGTACTTC
V gene: TRBV19; clone size: .; D gene: .; J gene: TRBJ1-6; CDR3 protein: CASSIEPGSPLHF; CDR3 DNA: TGTGCCAGTAGTATCGAGCCAGGCTCACCCCTCCACTTT
V gene: TRBV5-6; clone size: once; D gene: .; J gene: TRBJ2-7; CDR3 protein: CASSYLDSYEQYF; CDR3 DNA: TGTGCCAGCAGTTACTTGGACTCCTACGAGCAGTACTTC
V gene: TRBV9; clone size: .; D gene: .; J gene: TRBJ1-5; CDR3 protein: CASSGTSDQPQHF; CDR3 DNA: TGTGCCAGCAGCGGGACGTCCGATCAGCCCCAGCATTTT
V gene: TRBV28; clone size: .; D gene: TRBD2; J gene: TRBJ2-2; CDR3 protein: CASRSGLAGNTGELFF; CDR3 DNA: TGTGCCAGCAGATCGGGACTAGCGGGAAATACCGGGGAGCTGTTTTTT
V gene: TRBV27; clone size: .; D gene: .; J gene: TRBJ1-6; CDR3 protein: CARGTGTASSYNSPLHF; CDR3 DNA: TGTGCCAGGGGAACCGGGACGGCGAGCTCCTATAATTCACCCCTCCACTTT
V gene: TRBV4-1; clone size: many; D gene: .; J gene: TRBJ2-1; CDR3 protein: CASSQESTNPRDEQFF; CDR3 DNA: TGCGCCAGCAGCCAAGAGTCGACAAACCCCCGCGATGAGCAGTTCTTC
V gene: TRBV27; clone size: .; D gene: .; J gene: TRBJ1-2; CDR3 protein: CASSLGGGSGYTF; CDR3 DNA: TGTGCCAGCAGTTTAGGTGGGGGCTCTGGCTACACCTTC
V gene: TRBV3-1/TRBV3-2; clone size: .; D gene: .; J gene: TRBJ2-3; CDR3 protein: CASSHDSTDTQYF; CDR3 DNA: TGTGCCAGCAGCCACGATAGCACAGATACGCAGTATTTT
V gene: TRBV6-5; clone size: .; D gene: .; J gene: TRBJ2-2; CDR3 protein: CASSKTVANTGELFF; CDR3 DNA: TGTGCCAGCAGTAAGACAGTTGCGAACACCGGGGAGCTGTTTTTT
V gene: TRBV2; clone size: .; D gene: TRBD2; J gene: TRBJ2-3; CDR3 protein: CASSRLAGASTDTQYF; CDR3 DNA: TGTGCCAGCAGTCGTCTAGCGGGAGCGAGCACAGATACGCAGTATTTT
V gene: TRBV29-1; clone size: .; D gene: TRBD2; J gene: TRBJ2-3; CDR3 protein: CSVEGVAGGQADTQYF; CDR3 DNA: TGCAGCGTTGAAGGGGTAGCGGGAGGGCAGGCAGATACGCAGTATTTT
V gene: TRBV24-1; clone size: .; D gene: .; J gene: TRBJ2-5; CDR3 protein: CASQGGETQYF; CDR3 DNA: TGTGCCTCCCAAGGGGGTGAGACCCAGTACTTC
V gene: TRBV4-2; clone size: .; D gene: TRBD1; J gene: TRBJ2-2; CDR3 protein: CASSQGQGAGELFF; CDR3 DNA: TGTGCCAGCAGCCAAGGCCAGGGGGCCGGGGAGCTGTTTTTT
V gene: TRBV6-5; clone size: .; D gene: TRBD1; J gene: TRBJ2-1; CDR3 protein: CASSYRGQSYNEQFF; CDR3 DNA: TGTGCCAGCAGTTACAGGGGACAGAGCTACAATGAGCAGTTCTTC
V gene: TRBV4-1; clone size: .; D gene: .; J gene: TRBJ1-1; CDR3 protein: CASSQAGLTEAFF; CDR3 DNA: TGCGCCAGCAGCCAAGCGGGGTTGACTGAAGCTTTCTTT
V gene: TRBV28; clone size: .; D gene: TRBD1; J gene: TRBJ1-2; CDR3 protein: CASTGANYGYTF; CDR3 DNA: TGTGCCAGTACAGGGGCGAACTATGGCTACACCTTC
V gene: TRBV4-3; clone size: few; D gene: .; J gene: TRBJ1-3; CDR3 protein: CASSPGRTGGNTIYF; CDR3 DNA: TGCGCCAGCAGCCCTGGCAGAACTGGGGGAAACACCATATATTTT
V gene: TRBV29-1; clone size: few; D gene: .; J gene: TRBJ1-2; CDR3 protein: CSVATGHGYTF; CDR3 DNA: TGCAGCGTGGCGACAGGACATGGCTACACCTTC
V gene: TRBV12-3/TRBV12-4; clone size: .; D gene: .; J gene: TRBJ1-6; CDR3 protein: CASLGDNSPLHF; CDR3 DNA: TGTGCCAGCTTGGGGGACAATTCACCCCTCCACTTT
V gene: TRBV6-8; clone size: .; D gene: .; J gene: TRBJ1-5; CDR3 protein: CASSYSIRDAGQPQHF; CDR3 DNA: TGTGCCAGCAGTTACTCGATTAGGGATGCAGGTCAGCCCCAGCATTTT
V gene: TRBV15; clone size: .; D gene: .; J gene: TRBJ2-3; CDR3 protein: CATSREGGSSTDTQYF; CDR3 DNA: TGTGCCACCAGCAGAGAAGGCGGTTCTAGCACAGATACGCAGTATTTT
V gene: TRBV28; clone size: .; D gene: .; J gene: TRBJ1-2; CDR3 protein: CASSLPPGSYGYTF; CDR3 DNA: TGTGCCAGCAGTTTACCCCCGGGTAGTTATGGCTACACCTTC
V gene: TRBV6-5; clone size: .; D gene: .; J gene: TRBJ2-1; CDR3 protein: CASSYSGGPDLDEQFF; CDR3 DNA: TGTGCCAGCAGTTACTCCGGGGGACCCGATTTGGATGAGCAGTTCTTC